The clone carrying this T cell receptor beta chain was observed a handful of times. What it binds is unknown. The sample is drawn from a study of cytomegalovirus exposure and HLA in healthy donors. Whole-study results and caveats: The authors judged a highly shared variant cluster likely a sequencing artifact. Within a later analysis, the majority of CMV-associated TCR beta chains appeared HLA-restricted. In a later analysis, at a false discovery rate of 0.05, roughly 16,000 TCR beta sequences matched HLA alleles. Further analysis, carried out later, found HLA-associated TCR beta chains more clonally expanded than equally common other chains.

13 Jbeta primers and 60 Vbeta primers were used for the PCR. TCRdb's copy holds only in-frame clones and misses some; the assay was immunoSEQ multiplex PCR. This repertoire shows about 170,000 clones, 65% to 85% found once; its top ten account for about 7%. This CDR3 region has 12 residues. Germline loops: CDR1 SNHLY, CDR2 FYNNEI. V lost 10 bases to trimming and J lost 6 bases; unmatched junction nucleotides: 7. The sequence was collected from a man in his forties in good health and CMV-seropositive. Sequencing input: PBMCs. The rearrangement joins TRBV2 to TRBJ1-1, with 8 bases aligning to TRBD1. The CDR3 here is CAIPGQAAEAFF. Here the CDR3 DNA reads TGTGCCATTCCGGGACAGGCAGCTGAAGCTTTCTTT.